A single T cell receptor (beta chain) is shown here with its context. The same CDR3 also results from other DNA sequences found in this sample. The source of the sample is a study of blood T cell repertoires in COVID-19. Clones were read by immunoSEQ multiplex PCR, and TCRdb kept only the in-frame ones, dropping some. The sample shows 250,000 to 350,000 clones, about 88% of them seen only once. This clonotype was sampled from a woman in her 50s who had recovered from COVID-19. The sample comprised PBMCs or T cells enriched from blood (not recorded which).

This CDR3 reads CASSLSSGELFF. The CDR3 DNA reads TGTGCCAGCAGCTTATCTTCTGGGGAGCTGTTTTTT. V gene TRBV7-3 combines with J gene TRBJ2-2; D unclear. Trimming removed 2 bases from V and 8 bases from J, with 6 bases in between. Looked up from germline, CDR1 is SGHTA and CDR2 is FQGTGA. The CDR3 is 12 amino acids.